The 15 T cell receptor beta chains below were found in one sample sequenced in a study of post-analysis software for immune sequencing data. Findings and limits, study-wide: Several TRBV segments (TRBV5-6, TRBV5-1 and TRBV20-1 among them) occurred more frequently in patients than in controls.

Tagging with unique molecular identifiers was a feature of the TCR beta cDNA libraries. One entry per CDR3 protein, called by TCRdb with MiXCR from the PCR reads. The table shows roughly 620,000 distinct CDR3 sequences, with 44% occurring only once. The antigens these receptors bind are not known. Material: blood. Receptors were obtained from a girl aged 5-17 years with multiple sclerosis.

This rearrangement joins TRBV6-4 to TRBJ2-1, with 7 bases fitting TRBD2. The CDR3 covers 16 residues. CDR1 is MRHNA and CDR2 is SNTAGT in the germline V gene. J gave up 2 bases and V 3 bases, and 7 bases lay outside the gene matches. The CDR3 loop is CASSDRVGGTYNEQFF. Written as DNA, the CDR3 is TGTGCCAGCAGTGATCGGGTGGGGGGGACCTACAATGAGCAGTTCTTC.

V usage is TRBV5-1 and J usage is TRBJ2-3, with TRBD2 matching over 10 bases. Germline V CDR1 and CDR2: SGHRS, YFSETQ. The CDR3 runs to 19 residues. J gave up 2 bases and V 2 bases, and 14 bases lay outside the gene matches. Here the CDR3 reads CASSFQRPSGGDPTDTQYF. The CDR3 DNA follows: TGCGCCAGCAGCTTCCAAAGACCCAGCGGGGGGGACCCCACAGATACGCAGTATTTT. The entire variable domain, with the rest obtained from reference TRBV5-1 and TRBJ2-3, is as follows: KAGVTQTPRYLIKTRGQQVTLSCSPISGHRSVSWYQQTPGQGLQFLFEYFSETQRNKGNFPGRFSGRQFSNSRSEMNVSTLELGDSALYLCASSFQRPSGGDPTDTQYFGPGTRLTVL.

This clonotype was detected a few times. The chain links TRBV5-6 to TRBJ2-7; tentatively, D is TRBD2 (5 bases). V dropped 2 bases and J dropped 4 bases, with 10 bases sitting between them. The CDR3 is made up of 13 amino acids. Germline CDR1 is SGHDT and CDR2 is YYEEEE. CDR3 region: CASSLGPGYEQYF. The CDR3 region has the DNA TGTGCCAGCAGCTTAGGACCGGGGTACGAGCAGTACTTC.

The V gene is TRBV5-1, the J gene TRBJ2-3; 8 bases fit TRBD2. Germline V gives CDR1 SGHRS, CDR2 YFSETQ. The CDR3 totals 15 residues. Trimming at V came to 1 base and at J to 7 bases, leaving 8 bases not matched to a gene. The CDR3 DNA follows: TGCGCCAGCAGCTTGAATGGCGGGGGGTTGAATACGCAGTATTTT. Protein sequence: CASSLNGGGLNTQYF.

This clonotype was counted only a few times. The V call is TRBV27, the J call TRBJ1-2, with D tentatively TRBD1 (5 bases). The CDR3 is 13 residues long. Germline assignment: CDR1 MNHEY and CDR2 SMNVEV (reference sequence). V lost 5 bases and J lost 6, with 13 bases in between. The CDR3 nucleotides read TGTGCCAGCAGTGACGCAGGGTGGGATGGCTACACCTTC. This codes for CASSDAGWDGYTF.

This chain uses TRBV4-1 with TRBJ1-2; D is undetermined. The CDR3 runs to 14 residues. Germline assignment: CDR1 MGHRA and CDR2 YSYEKL. Trimming cost V 0 bases and J 5 bases, with 10 bases left between them. The CDR3 DNA reads TGCGCCAGCAGCCAAGATACGGCCGCTTATGGCTACACCTTC. Its protein is CASSQDTAAYGYTF.

This chain joins TRBV27 and TRBJ2-7, with D possibly TRBD2 on 5 matching bases. This CDR3 is built from 14 residues. Between the trimmed V and J ends, which lost 5 bases and 3 bases, there was a span of 14 bases. CDR1 MNHEY and CDR2 SMNVEV come from the germline V gene (reference sequence). For the CDR3, the DNA is TGTGCCAGCAGTCCAGAGGGAGAATACTACGAGCAGTACTTC. Its protein product is CASSPEGEYYEQYF.

CDR3 region: CASCTGEGNNEQFF. For the CDR3, the DNA is TGCGCCAGCTGCACGGGGGAGGGAAACAATGAGCAGTTCTTC. The J gene is TRBJ2-1, the V gene TRBV5-1; the match to TRBD2 covers 7 bases. The length of the CDR3 is 14 residues. Germline CDR1 SGHRS, CDR2 YFSETQ. Trimming removed 7 bases from V and 5 bases from J; junction bases left unmatched: 9.

The sample holds a few counts of this clonotype. The V and J genes are TRBV20-1 and TRBJ2-1, with 8 positions matching TRBD2. V shed 2 bases and J 6 bases; nucleotides not matched to a gene: 12. The CDR3 sequence is 16 residues long. The germline V gene encodes CDR1 DFQATT and CDR2 SNEGSKA (reference sequence). The CDR3 is CSARRSDSGTTNEQFF. The CDR3 DNA sequence: TGCAGTGCTAGACGTTCCGATAGCGGGACAACCAATGAGCAGTTCTTC.

Only a few counts were recorded for this clonotype. The CDR3 DNA reads as TGCGCCAGCTGTAGCGGGATCGAGACAGATACGCAGTATTTT. Protein sequence: CASCSGIETDTQYF. V usage is TRBV5-1 and J usage is TRBJ2-3; 8 bases match TRBD2. The CDR3 is 14 residues long. CDR1 SGHRS and CDR2 YFSETQ come from the germline V gene. V lost 7 bases to trimming and J lost 3 bases; unmatched junction nucleotides: 7.

The chain joins TRBV6-6 to TRBJ2-1; D could derive from TRBD1 or TRBD2 (5 bases each). The J call may not be correct, given that the DNA end is closer to TRBJ2-7. This CDR3 region has 14 residues. Germline values: CDR1 MNHNY, CDR2 SVGAGI (reference sequence). The CDR3 here is CASSYLWDEIEQYF. CDR3 DNA: TGTGCCAGCAGTTACCTCTGGGACGAGATCGAGCAGTACTTC.

This clonotype came up a few times. V gene TRBV4-1 combines with J gene TRBJ2-5; 7 bases fit TRBD1. The J segment lost 1 base and the V segment lost 1 base, leaving 0 bases of the junction unmatched. This CDR3 spans 14 amino acids. Germline V gene data show CDR1 as MGHRA and CDR2 as YSYEKL. CDR3 residues: CASSQGDSQETQYF. CDR3 bases: TGCGCCAGCAGCCAAGGGGACAGCCAAGAGACCCAGTACTTC.

DNA of the CDR3: TGTGCCAGCAGGATTAGCGGGGGGGCGGAGACCCAGTACTTC. It translates to CASRISGGAETQYF. J is TRBJ2-5 and V is TRBV12-3 or TRBV12-4, with 11 bases that match TRBD2. With 6 bases clipped from V and 5 bases from J, the junction kept 5 bases outside the gene matches. The length of the CDR3 is 14 residues.

In its sample, this clonotype was seen a few times. The genes are TRBV11-3 and TRBJ2-1; TRBD2 might be the D (5 bases). V lost 5 bases and J 0 bases, leaving 14 bases between the germline ends. Germline V lookup: CDR1 SGHNT, CDR2 YENEEA. The CDR3 runs 16 residues. The DNA for the CDR3 is TGTGCCAGCAGCCTCGAGGGAGATAGCTCCTACAATGAGCAGTTCTTC. Translation gives CASSLEGDSSYNEQFF.

This chain connects TRBV12-3 or TRBV12-4 to TRBJ2-1; 10 positions agree with TRBD2. Trimming cost V 6 bases and J 3 bases; bases outside gene matches: 5. The CDR3 is 15 residues long. CDR3 nucleotide sequence: TGTGCCAGCAGCCCGAGCGGGAGGGTCTACAATGAGCAGTTCTTC. As protein: CASSPSGRVYNEQFF.